Sequencing of this TCR beta chain was carried out in a study of cytomegalovirus exposure and HLA in healthy donors listed by TCRdb under 2017. About the investigation overall: In an earlier analysis of some 610 of the donors, 276 Gb of sequence data and some 120 million unique TCR beta sequences from 150 million to 200 million T cells were reported. An early release that covered 640 HLA-typed donors contained about 290 gigabases of sequencing data and some 87 million unique TCR sequences. The genetic ancestry cluster associated with self-reported Caucasian donors included about four fifths of the 398 genotyped donors. The aim of the study was to test whether cataloging public T cell receptors could identify signatures of past pathogen exposure. The T cell repertoires of around 670 subjects were profiled by immunosequencing and related to cytomegalovirus serostatus. In addition to the first cohort of 650 to 800 subjects, a separate validation cohort of 130 or so different subjects was used. High-throughput TCR immunosequencing, statistical association of individual TCRs with disease status, and machine learning were combined to predict cytomegalovirus infection status. To study patterns of TCR occurrence, a later analysis re-analyzed previously published TCR beta repertoires from around 670 donors and added high-resolution HLA genotyping. In the later analysis, no new phenotypic data were used to find candidate immune exposures; instead, reliance was placed on TCR beta sequences and their occurrence across donors. To decide whether each TCR beta V gene segment behaved as functional or pseudogenic, an earlier analysis of several hundred of the donors relied on high-throughput TCR beta sequencing. Donor age, sex, ethnicity and CMV serostatus were collected together with the repertoire data. A later genetic analysis took genome-wide SNP genotypes for about three fifths of the 666 donors and used that subset as a discovery cohort. Every repertoire in the discovery cohort had been generated on one and the same sequencing platform. HLA typing included class I and class II loci at four-digit resolution. The number of donors typed differed by locus, with about 629-630 for A, B, C, DRB1 and DQB1, approximately 500 for DQA1, approximately 580 for DPA1, and 450 to 480 for DPB1. Roughly 5 DR-DQ haplotypes were handled as single units for association and clustering, since linkage in the cohort was strong. Among some 410 genotyped donors of the cohort, an average of approximately 240,000 unique TCR beta nucleotide sequences were sequenced per donor, about a sixth of them non-productive.

Libraries were prepared through the immunoSEQ multiplex PCR assay. The multiplex PCR relied on a mix of 60 forward primers for TCR Vbeta segments and 13 reverse primers for TCR Jbeta segments. Amplification of the CDR3 region of rearranged TCR beta genes was performed with a multiplex PCR assay on genomic DNA. The amplified TCR beta libraries were sequenced on the Illumina HiSeq System as 87-base-pair reads. In the authors' own workflow: In a later analysis, some 80 million unique TCR beta chains were counted across the 650 to 750 repertoires, and about 9.9 million of these chains were shared by at least two donors. To remove PCR and sequencing errors, raw reads were error-corrected and collapsed into unique sequences using a nearest-neighbor algorithm that merged closely related sequences. To assign V, D and J gene segments, CDR3 sequences were aligned to IMGT reference sequences. For a sequence to be retained, a match of at least six nucleotides was required to both a V gene segment and a J gene segment. A rearrangement was called productive if the CDR3 had no stop codons and remained in frame with V and J, and every other rearrangement was called non-productive. Following IMGT convention, CDR3 was defined as the stretch from the second conserved V-encoded cysteine to the conserved J-encoded phenylalanine. In an earlier analysis of around 570 of the donors, sequences lacking an unambiguous match to a single V gene segment were excluded. In an earlier analysis of 450 to 750 of the donors, a V segment was called functional when productive rearrangements were above 56.7%, and segregating when the standard deviation between donors exceeded 5%. A statistical classification framework was built for diagnosing cytomegalovirus status from the catalog of TCR beta chain sequences. A later analysis assigned V and J genes by comparing TCR nucleotide sequences with IMGT/GENE-DB human TR gene sequences. A later analysis assigned CDR3 sequences and most-parsimonious VDJ recombination scenarios with the TCRdist pipeline. In a later analysis, every TCR beta chain was defined by the combination of its CDR3 amino acid sequence and its V-gene family, and reads without a unique V-gene family were dropped. As a way to deal with suspected cross-contamination and a sequencing artifact, a later analysis dropped 500 to 700 nucleotide sequences that were highly shared and had low generation probability. A later analysis calculated a clonal expansion index for each public chain from normalized within-repertoire ranks of inferred template counts. In a later analysis, generation probabilities were computed with a VDJ recombination model fitted to out-of-frame rearrangements, and the resulting probabilities were checked against IGoR. Hypergeometric tests were used in a later analysis to score TCR-TCR, TCR-HLA and TCR-CMV co-occurrence, with a repertoire-size bias correction applied to the TCR pairs. To estimate false discovery rates, a later analysis permuted the HLA or CMV assignments 20 times. In a later analysis, co-occurring TCRs were grouped using DBSCAN, with TCRdist sequence similarity added in when clustering inside HLA-allele-positive subsets. Repertoires with fewer than 30,000 or more than 120,000 public chains were left out of co-occurrence clustering, as were about 5 repertoires with anomalous nucleotide sharing. The table comes from immuneACCESS by way of TCRdb, which keeps in-frame sequences with V and J called. Part of the clones is missing from these tables; in studies checked, under half for an unresolved V gene and the rest for unknown reasons. V, J and clone size are taken as reported in that table, and D and trimming were inferred from the DNA itself. This sample is represented by about 140,000 clones; about four fifths of them were singletons. The top ten clones comprise under 5% of the sample.

The cohort was made up of 500 to 800 healthy bone marrow donors. At the time of sampling, all cohort members were nominally healthy, though unrecorded immune exposures were likely present. The donor was CMV seronegative and belonged to the group of 350 or so seronegative cohort members. Every donor gave a peripheral blood sample, and the peripheral blood mononuclear cells from that sample were used for TCR beta sequencing. The Qiagen DNeasy Blood Extraction Kit was used to extract genomic DNA from the blood cell samples. General findings and caveats noted by the study authors: In a later genetic analysis, fewer N-insertions in productive TCRs were reported among donors in an Asian-associated ancestry cluster than the roughly 640-donor mean. A later analysis associated 16,951 TCR beta sequences with specific HLA alleles at a false discovery rate of 0.05. Some IMGT-functional V segments, including TRBV6-2 and TRBV6-3, could not be told apart with the 87-base-pair reads, so those segments were excluded. While some public TCRs were present in many individuals, most TCR sequences turned up only very rarely across donors. Presence/absence analyses assumed roughly uniform sequencing depth across donors, an assumption that may not hold. In a later analysis, several top co-occurrence clusters were reported to appear linked to parvovirus B19, influenza, CMV and Epstein-Barr virus. V-gene and J-gene trimming of TCR beta chains was associated with a missense DCLRE1C variant in a later genetic analysis, and the association was replicated in an independent cohort. Strong co-occurrence of HLA alleles, especially DR and DQ, made assigning TCR associations to individual alleles difficult. A total of about 180 TCR beta chains were listed by the study as associated with cytomegalovirus. Because some donors lacked HLA typing at each locus, the association tests relied only on the typed subset. In a later analysis, most CMV-associated TCR beta chains were found to appear HLA-restricted, with HLA associations seemingly driven largely by CMV exposure. The cohort was sequenced for TCR beta chains only, and without alpha or paired-chain data the features that could be detected were limited. A further reported finding was that TCR beta sequences accurately predicted the HLA-A and HLA-B alleles for most subjects in the first cohort. CMV serostatus was the only immune exposure information available for the cohort. A cluster of highly shared sequence variants was judged likely to be a technical artifact of the sequencing pipeline. In a later analysis, TCR association rates were found to vary across HLA loci, with the most associated TCRs seen for DRB1 alleles and the fewest for HLA-C alleles. The earlier analysis of 587 of the donors excluded seventeen rarely observed V segments, including chromosome 9 orphons, because counts were too low. In an earlier analysis of more than 500 of the donors, most TCR beta V segments appeared in productive rearrangements about 87% or about 30% of the time, broadly matching IMGT annotations. Cytomegalovirus status was reported to be diagnosed by the classifier with high specificity and sensitivity in both the original and validation cohorts. A later analysis found that HLA-associated TCR beta chains were more clonally expanded and had lower generation probabilities than equally common non-associated chains. Three of the identified cytomegalovirus-associated TCR beta chains were confirmed in vitro to be specific for cytomegalovirus antigens. Linkage disequilibrium might explain the correlated functional status among segregating V segments, but an unknown experimental factor could not be excluded. It was suggested by the authors that the approach could potentially be generalized to other disease states and immunological phenotypes.

From the cysteine through the phenylalanine, the CDR3 covers 14 amino acids. Solely the CDR3 DNA is kept, with 42 bases framed from the first base. According to the germline V gene, CDR1 reads MDHEN and CDR2 reads SYDVKM. V drops 6 bases and J drops 4 bases, leaving 15 bases in between. Turning to this clone: Which antigen it targets is not known. Within one base of it there is no much larger clone, and no base qualities were kept.

The receptor comes from a man between 40 and 49 years old in good health and CMV-seronegative. The chain employs TRBV28 and TRBJ1-2; the D gene is perhaps TRBD1, from 6 matching bases. Sequencing was performed on PBMCs. The encoded CDR3 is CASRRTETLYGYTF. The nucleotide sequence reads TGTGCCAGCAGACGGACAGAGACCCTCTATGGCTACACCTTC.